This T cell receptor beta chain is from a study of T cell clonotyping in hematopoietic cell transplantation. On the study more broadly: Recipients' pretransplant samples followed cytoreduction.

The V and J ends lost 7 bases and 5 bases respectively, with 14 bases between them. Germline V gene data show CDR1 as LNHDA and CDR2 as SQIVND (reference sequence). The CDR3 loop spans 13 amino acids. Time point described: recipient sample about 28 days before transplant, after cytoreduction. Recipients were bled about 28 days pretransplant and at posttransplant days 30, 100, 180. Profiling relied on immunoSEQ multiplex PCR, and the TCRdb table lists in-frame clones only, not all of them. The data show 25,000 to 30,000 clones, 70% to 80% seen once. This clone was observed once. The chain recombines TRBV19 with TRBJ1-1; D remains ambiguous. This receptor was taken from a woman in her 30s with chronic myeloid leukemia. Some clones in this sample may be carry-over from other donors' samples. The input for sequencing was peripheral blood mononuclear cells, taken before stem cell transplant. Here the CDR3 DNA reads TGTGCCAGTACCCTAGTCGGAGAGACTGAAGCTTTCTTT. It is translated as CASTLVGETEAFF.